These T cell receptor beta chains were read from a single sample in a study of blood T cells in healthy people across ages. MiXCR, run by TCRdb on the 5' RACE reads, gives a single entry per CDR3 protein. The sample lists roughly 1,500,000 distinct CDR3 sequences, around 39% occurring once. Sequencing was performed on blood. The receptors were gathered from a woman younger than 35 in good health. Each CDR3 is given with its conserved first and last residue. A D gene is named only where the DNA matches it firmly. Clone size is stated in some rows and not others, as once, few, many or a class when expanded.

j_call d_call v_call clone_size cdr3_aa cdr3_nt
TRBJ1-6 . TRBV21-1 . CASSKGQGARSPLHF TGTGCCAGCAGCAAAGGTCAGGGGGCTAGATCACCCCTCCACTTT
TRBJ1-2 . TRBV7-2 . CASSLGRGQDGYTF TGTGCCAGCAGCTTAGGTCGGGGGCAGGACGGCTACACCTTC
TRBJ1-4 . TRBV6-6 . CASSYVGAQSEKLFF TGTGCCAGCAGTTACGTGGGGGCGCAAAGTGAAAAACTGTTTTTT
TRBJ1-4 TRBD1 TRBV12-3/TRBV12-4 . CASSQITGDGNEKLFF TGTGCCAGCAGTCAAATCACAGGGGACGGGAATGAAAAACTGTTTTTT
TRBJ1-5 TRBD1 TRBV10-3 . CASSGQGDHQPQHF TGTGCCAGCTCAGGACAGGGGGACCATCAGCCCCAGCATTTT
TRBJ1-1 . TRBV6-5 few CASSNFGREWNTEAFF TGTGCCAGCAGTAACTTCGGACGGGAATGGAACACTGAAGCTTTCTTT
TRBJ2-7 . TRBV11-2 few CAGSLVLAYTYEQYF TGTGCCGGCAGCTTAGTTCTAGCTTATACCTACGAGCAGTACTTC
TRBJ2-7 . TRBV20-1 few CSARDRLANEQYF TGCAGTGCTAGAGATCGCCTAGCGAACGAGCAGTACTTC
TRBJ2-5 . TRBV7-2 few CASSPQSGLWQETQYF TGTGCCAGCAGCCCACAATCTGGACTGTGGCAAGAGACCCAGTACTTC
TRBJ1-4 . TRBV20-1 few CSARTTQEGEKLFF TGCAGTGCTAGAACGACCCAAGAGGGTGAAAAACTGTTTTTT
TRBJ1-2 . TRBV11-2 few CASSLRQDPYDGYTF TGTGCCAGCAGCTTACGACAGGACCCTTATGATGGCTACACCTTC